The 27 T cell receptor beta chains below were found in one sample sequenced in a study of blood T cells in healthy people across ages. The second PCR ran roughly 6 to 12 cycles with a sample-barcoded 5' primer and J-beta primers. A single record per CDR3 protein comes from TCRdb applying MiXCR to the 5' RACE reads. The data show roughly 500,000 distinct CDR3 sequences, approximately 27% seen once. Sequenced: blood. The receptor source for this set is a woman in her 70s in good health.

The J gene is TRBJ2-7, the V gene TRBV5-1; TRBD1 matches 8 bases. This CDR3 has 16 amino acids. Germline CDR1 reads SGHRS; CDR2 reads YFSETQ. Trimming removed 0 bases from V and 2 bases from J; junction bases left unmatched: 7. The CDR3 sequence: CASSLDPATGAYEQYF. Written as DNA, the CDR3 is TGCGCCAGCAGCTTGGATCCTGCGACAGGGGCCTACGAGCAGTACTTC.

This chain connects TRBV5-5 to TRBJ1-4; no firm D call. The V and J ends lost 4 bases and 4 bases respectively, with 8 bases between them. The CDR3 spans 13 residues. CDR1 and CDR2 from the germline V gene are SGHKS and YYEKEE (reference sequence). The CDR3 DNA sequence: TGTGCCAGCAGCCAGACTGTTAATGAAAAACTGTTTTTT. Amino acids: CASSQTVNEKLFF.

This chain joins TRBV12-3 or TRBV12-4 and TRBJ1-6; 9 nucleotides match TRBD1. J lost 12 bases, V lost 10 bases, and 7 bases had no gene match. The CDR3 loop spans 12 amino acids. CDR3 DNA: TGTGCCACCTCGACAGGGGGTAAACCCCTCCACTTT. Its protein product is CATSTGGKPLHF.

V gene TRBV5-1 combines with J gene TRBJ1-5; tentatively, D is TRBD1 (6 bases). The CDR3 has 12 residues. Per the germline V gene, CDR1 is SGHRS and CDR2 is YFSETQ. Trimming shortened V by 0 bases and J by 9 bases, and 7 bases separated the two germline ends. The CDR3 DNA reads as TGCGCCAGCAGCTTGGAGGGGGGGCCCCAGCATTTT. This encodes CASSLEGGPQHF.

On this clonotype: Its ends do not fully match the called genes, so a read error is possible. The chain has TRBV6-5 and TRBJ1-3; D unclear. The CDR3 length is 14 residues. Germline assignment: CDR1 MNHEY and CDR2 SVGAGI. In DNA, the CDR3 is TGTGCCAGCAGATACTCCGACTCTGGAAACACCATATATTTT. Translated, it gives CASRYSDSGNTIYF.

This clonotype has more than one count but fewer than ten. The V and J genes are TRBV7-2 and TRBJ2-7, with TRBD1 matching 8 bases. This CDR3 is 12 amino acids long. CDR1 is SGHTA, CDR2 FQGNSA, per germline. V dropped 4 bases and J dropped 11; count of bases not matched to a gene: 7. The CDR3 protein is CASSSGGAGKYF. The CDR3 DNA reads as TGTGCCAGCAGCTCAGGGGGCGCGGGGAAGTACTTC.

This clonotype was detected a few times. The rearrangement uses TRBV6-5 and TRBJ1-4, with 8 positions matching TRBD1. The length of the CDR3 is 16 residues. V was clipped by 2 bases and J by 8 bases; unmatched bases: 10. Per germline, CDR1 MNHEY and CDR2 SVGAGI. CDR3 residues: CASSYTVQGAGEKLFF. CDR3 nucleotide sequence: TGTGCCAGCAGTTACACGGTTCAGGGGGCTGGAGAAAAACTGTTTTTT.

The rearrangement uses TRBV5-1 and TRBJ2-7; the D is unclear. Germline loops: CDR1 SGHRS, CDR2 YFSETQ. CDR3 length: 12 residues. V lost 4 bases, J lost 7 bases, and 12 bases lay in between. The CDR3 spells CASSLSTEEQYF. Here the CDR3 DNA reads TGCGCCAGCAGCCTTTCTACGGAGGAGCAGTACTTC.

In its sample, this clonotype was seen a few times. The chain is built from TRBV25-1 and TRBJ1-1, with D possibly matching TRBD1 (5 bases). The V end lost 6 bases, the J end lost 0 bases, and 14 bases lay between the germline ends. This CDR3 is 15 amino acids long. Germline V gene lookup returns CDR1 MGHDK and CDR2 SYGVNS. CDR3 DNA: TGTGCCAGCAGCGTTTTAGGGGCCATGAACACTGAAGCTTTCTTT. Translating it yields CASSVLGAMNTEAFF. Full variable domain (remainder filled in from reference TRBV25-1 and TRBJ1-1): EADIYQTPRYLVIGTGKKITLECSQTMGHDKMYWYQQDPGMELHLIHYSYGVNSTEKGDLSSESTVSRIRTEHFPLTLESARPSHTSQYLCASSVLGAMNTEAFFGQGTRLTVV.

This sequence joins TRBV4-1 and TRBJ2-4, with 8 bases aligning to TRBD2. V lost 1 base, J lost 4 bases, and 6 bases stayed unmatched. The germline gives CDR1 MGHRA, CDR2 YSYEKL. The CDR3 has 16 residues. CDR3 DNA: TGCGCCAGCAGCCAAGTCGGTAGCGGGGTAAAAAACATTCAGTACTTC. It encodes CASSQVGSGVKNIQYF.

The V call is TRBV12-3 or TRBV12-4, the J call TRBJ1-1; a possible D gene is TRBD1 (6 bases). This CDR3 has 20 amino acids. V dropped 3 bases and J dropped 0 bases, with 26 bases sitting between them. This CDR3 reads CASSLRSGRGEKGVNTEAFF. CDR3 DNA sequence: TGTGCCAGCAGTTTGAGGTCGGGCAGGGGTGAAAAGGGGGTGAACACTGAAGCTTTCTTT.

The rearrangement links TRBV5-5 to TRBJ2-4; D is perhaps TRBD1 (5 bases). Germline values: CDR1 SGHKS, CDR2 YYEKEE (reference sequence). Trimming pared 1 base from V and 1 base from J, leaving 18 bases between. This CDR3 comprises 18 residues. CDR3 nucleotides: TGTGCCAGCAGCTTGTGGTATGGGGCCGGTACGGCCAAAAACATTCAGTACTTC. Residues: CASSLWYGAGTAKNIQYF.

The DNA for the CDR3 is TGTGCCAGCAGCCTAGACACCTACAATCAGCCCCAGCATTTT. Translating it yields CASSLDTYNQPQHF. The chain employs TRBV7-8 and TRBJ1-5; D not resolved. Trimming took 5 bases from V and 3 from J, leaving 11 bases between them. The germline gives CDR1 SGHVS, CDR2 FQNEAQ. This CDR3 comprises 14 residues.

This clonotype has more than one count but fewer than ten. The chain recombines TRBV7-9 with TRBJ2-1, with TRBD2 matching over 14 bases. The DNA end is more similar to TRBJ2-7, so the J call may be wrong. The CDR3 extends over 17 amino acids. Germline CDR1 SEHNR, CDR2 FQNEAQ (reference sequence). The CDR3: CASSPGLAGDTDYEQYF. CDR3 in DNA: TGTGCCAGCAGCCCGGGACTAGCGGGGGACACCGACTACGAGCAGTACTTC.

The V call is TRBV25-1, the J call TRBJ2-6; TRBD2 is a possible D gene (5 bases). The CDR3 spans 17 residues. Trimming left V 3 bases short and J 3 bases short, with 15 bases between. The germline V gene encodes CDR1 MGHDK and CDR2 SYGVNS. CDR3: CASSDFGTGSGANVLTF. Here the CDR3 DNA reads TGTGCCAGCAGTGATTTCGGTACGGGGAGTGGGGCCAACGTCCTGACTTTC.

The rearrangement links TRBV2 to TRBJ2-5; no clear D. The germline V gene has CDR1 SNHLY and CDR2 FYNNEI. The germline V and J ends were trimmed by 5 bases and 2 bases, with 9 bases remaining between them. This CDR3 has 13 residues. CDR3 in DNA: TGTGCCAGCAGTAAGACACAGCAAGAGACCCAGTACTTC. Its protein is CASSKTQQETQYF. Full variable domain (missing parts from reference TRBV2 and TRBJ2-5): EPEVTQTPSHQVTQMGQEVILRCVPISNHLYFYWYRQILGQKVEFLVSFYNNEISEKSEIFDDQFSVERPDGSNFTLKIRSTKLEDSAMYFCASSKTQQETQYFGPGTRLLVL.

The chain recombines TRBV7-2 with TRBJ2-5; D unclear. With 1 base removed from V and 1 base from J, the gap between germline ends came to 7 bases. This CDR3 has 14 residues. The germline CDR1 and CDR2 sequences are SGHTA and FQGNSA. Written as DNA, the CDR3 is TGTGCCAGCAGCTTAGATTCGGGCCAAGAGACCCAGTACTTC. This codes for CASSLDSGQETQYF.

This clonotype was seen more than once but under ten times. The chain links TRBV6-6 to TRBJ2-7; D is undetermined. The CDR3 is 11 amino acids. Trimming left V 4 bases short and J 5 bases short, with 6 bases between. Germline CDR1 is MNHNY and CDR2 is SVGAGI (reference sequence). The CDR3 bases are TGTGCCAGCAGTTTCCGGGACGAGCAGTACTTC. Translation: CASSFRDEQYF.

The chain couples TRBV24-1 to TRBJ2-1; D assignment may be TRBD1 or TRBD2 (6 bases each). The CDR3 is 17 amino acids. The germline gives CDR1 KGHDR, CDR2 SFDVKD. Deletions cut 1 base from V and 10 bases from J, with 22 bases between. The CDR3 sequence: CATSDFKRGAGYDEQFF. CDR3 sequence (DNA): TGTGCCACCAGTGATTTTAAAAGGGGGGCAGGGTATGACGAGCAGTTCTTC.

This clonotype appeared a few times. Here the CDR3 reads CASSYSPRGGGTGNTIYF. In nucleotides, the CDR3 is TGTGCCAGCAGTTACTCTCCTCGTGGAGGGGGCACTGGAAACACCATATATTTT. V usage is TRBV6-5 and J usage is TRBJ1-3; 7 bases line up with TRBD1. CDR1 is MNHEY and CDR2 is SVGAGI in the germline V gene. The J segment lost 2 bases and the V segment lost 0 bases, leaving 10 bases of the junction unmatched. This CDR3 has 18 amino acids.

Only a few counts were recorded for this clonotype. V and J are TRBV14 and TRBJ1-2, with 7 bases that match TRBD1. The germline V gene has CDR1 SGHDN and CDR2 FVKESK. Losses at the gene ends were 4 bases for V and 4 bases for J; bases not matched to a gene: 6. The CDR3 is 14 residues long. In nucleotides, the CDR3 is TGTGCCAGCAGCCCCCGGGACAGAAGCTATGGCTACACCTTC. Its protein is CASSPRDRSYGYTF.

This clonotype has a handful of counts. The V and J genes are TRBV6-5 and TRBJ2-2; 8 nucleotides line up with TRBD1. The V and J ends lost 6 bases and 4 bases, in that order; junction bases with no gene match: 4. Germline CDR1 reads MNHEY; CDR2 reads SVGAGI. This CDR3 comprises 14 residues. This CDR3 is CASRRQGRTGELFF. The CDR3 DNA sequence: TGTGCCAGCAGAAGACAGGGGCGCACCGGGGAGCTGTTTTTT.

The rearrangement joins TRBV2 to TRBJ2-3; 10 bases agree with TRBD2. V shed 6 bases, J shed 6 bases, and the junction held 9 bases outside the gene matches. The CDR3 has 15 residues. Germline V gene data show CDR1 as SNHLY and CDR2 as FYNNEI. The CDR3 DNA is TGTGCCAGCAGGCCTAGCGGGGGACCAGGGGATACGCAGTATTTT. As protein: CASRPSGGPGDTQYF.

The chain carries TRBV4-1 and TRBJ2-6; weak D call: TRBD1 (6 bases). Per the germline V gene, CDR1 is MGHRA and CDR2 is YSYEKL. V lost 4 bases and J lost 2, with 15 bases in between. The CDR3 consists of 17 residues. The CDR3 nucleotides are TGCGCCAGCAGCCTGGGGGCTGTTGACACTGGGGCCAACGTCCTGACTTTC. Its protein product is CASSLGAVDTGANVLTF.

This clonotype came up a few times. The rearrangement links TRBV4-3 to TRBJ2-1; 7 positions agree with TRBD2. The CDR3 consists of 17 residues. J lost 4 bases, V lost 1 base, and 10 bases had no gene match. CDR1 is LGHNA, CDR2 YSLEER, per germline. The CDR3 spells CASSQARGAGEYNEQFF. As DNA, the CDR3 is TGCGCCAGCAGCCAAGCCCGCGGGGCGGGGGAGTACAATGAGCAGTTCTTC.

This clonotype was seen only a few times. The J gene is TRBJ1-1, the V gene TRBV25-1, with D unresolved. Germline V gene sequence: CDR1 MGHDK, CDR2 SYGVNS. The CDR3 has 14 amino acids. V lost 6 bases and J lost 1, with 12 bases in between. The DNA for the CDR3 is TGTGCCAGCAGCTCGTCGAGAAGGAACACTGAAGCTTTCTTT. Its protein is CASSSSRRNTEAFF. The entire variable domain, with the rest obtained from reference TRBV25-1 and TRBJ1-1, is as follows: EADIYQTPRYLVIGTGKKITLECSQTMGHDKMYWYQQDPGMELHLIHYSYGVNSTEKGDLSSESTVSRIRTEHFPLTLESARPSHTSQYLCASSSSRRNTEAFFGQGTRLTVV.

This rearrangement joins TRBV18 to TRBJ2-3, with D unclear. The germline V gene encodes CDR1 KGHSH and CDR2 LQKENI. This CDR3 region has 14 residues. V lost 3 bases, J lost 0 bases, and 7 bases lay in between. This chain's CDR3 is CASSPTASTDTQYF. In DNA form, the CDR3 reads TGTGCCAGCTCACCCACGGCCAGCACAGATACGCAGTATTTT.